The 30 T cell receptor beta chains below were found in one sample sequenced in a study of blood T cell repertoires in COVID-19 (dated by TCRdb to about 2020). Library preparation employed the immunoSEQ multiplex PCR assay. This is the immuneACCESS table as TCRdb keeps it, with only in-frame sequences that have V and J called. A part of the clones is gone; compared with another copy, unresolved V genes explain less than half, and the rest is unexplained. Within this sample are about 390,000 clones, with about 87% of them counted one time only. Of the sample, 10% falls within the top ten clones. The sequenced sample was PBMCs or T cells enriched from blood (not recorded which). All receptors derive from a woman aged 45-59 years who had recovered from COVID-19.

Written as DNA, the CDR3 is TGCAGAGGGGTAGGCCCTCCTGAAGCTTTCTTT. Amino acid sequence: CRGVGPPEAFF. V is TRBV20-1 and J is TRBJ1-1; the D gene is possibly TRBD1 (5 bases). Germline V gene data show CDR1 as DFQATT and CDR2 as SNEGSKA (reference sequence). The CDR3 runs to 11 residues.

The J gene is TRBJ1-6, the V gene TRBV9, with D hard to call. This CDR3 has 10 residues. The germline V gene encodes CDR1 SGDLS and CDR2 YYNGEE. V gave up 2 bases and J gave up 15 bases, with 6 bases separating them. The CDR3 sequence is CASSVFLLHF. DNA of the CDR3: TGTGCCAGCAGCGTCTTTCTCCTCCACTTT.

The J gene is TRBJ1-2, the V gene TRBV6-5; no reliable D call. The ends were cut back, 7 bases at V and 4 bases at J, with 7 bases in the middle. CDR1 is MNHEY, CDR2 SVGAGI, per germline. The CDR3 extends over 11 amino acids. The CDR3 protein is CASNGGYGYTF. CDR3 sequence (DNA): TGTGCCAGCAACGGTGGCTATGGCTACACCTTC.

The genes are TRBV7-2 and TRBJ1-1; D is uncertain. This CDR3 contains 15 residues. Per germline, CDR1 SGHTA and CDR2 FQGNSA. V dropped 3 bases and J dropped 4 bases, with 15 bases sitting between them. The CDR3 DNA sequence: TGTGCCAGCAGCTTCAGTAGGGCCGGGAGCACTGAAGCTTTCTTT. The encoded protein is CASSFSRAGSTEAFF.

The rearrangement uses TRBV6-5 and TRBJ1-5; D gene unclear. The CDR3 extends over 13 amino acids. Germline CDR1 reads MNHEY; CDR2 reads SVGAGI. Trimming cost V 3 bases and J 9 bases, with 12 bases left between them. CDR3 protein: CASSYVFEGPQHF. The CDR3 DNA is TGTGCCAGCAGTTATGTTTTTGAGGGGCCCCAGCATTTT.

There are a few counts of this clone. The CDR3 spells CASRSGGTDTQYF. CDR3 bases: TGTGCCAGTAGGTCGGGGGGCACAGATACGCAGTATTTT. The chain carries TRBV19 and TRBJ2-3, with D possibly being TRBD2 (6 bases). V lost 6 bases, J lost 1 base, and 8 bases lay in between. Per the germline V gene, CDR1 is LNHDA and CDR2 is SQIVND (reference sequence). This CDR3 comprises 13 residues.

This chain uses TRBV18 with TRBJ1-6; the D gene is possibly TRBD1 (5 bases). Looked up from germline, CDR1 is KGHSH and CDR2 is LQKENI. The CDR3 is 16 amino acids. V gave up 3 bases and J gave up 8 bases, with 17 bases separating them. The CDR3 DNA sequence: TGTGCCAGCTCACCGGAATGGGGTCAGGGTCATTCACCCCTCCACTTT. Its protein product is CASSPEWGQGHSPLHF.

V usage is TRBV19 and J usage is TRBJ1-1; D possibly corresponds to TRBD1 (6 bases). The V end lost 4 bases, the J end lost 4 bases, and 22 bases lay between the germline ends. Germline assignment: CDR1 LNHDA and CDR2 SQIVND (reference sequence). This CDR3 comprises 17 residues. This chain's CDR3 is CASSKPLRRPGVTEAFF. The CDR3 DNA reads as TGTGCCAGTAGTAAGCCCCTCAGACGCCCAGGGGTCACTGAAGCTTTCTTT.

This chain connects TRBV7-9 to TRBJ2-1; 8 bases align to TRBD1. The CDR3 length is 19 residues. Germline V CDR1 and CDR2: SEHNR, FQNEAQ (reference sequence). J lost 0 bases, V lost 1 base, and 11 bases had no gene match. The CDR3 here is CASSLGTGHTRGSYNEQFF. The CDR3, as DNA: TGTGCCAGCAGCTTAGGGACAGGGCACACCAGGGGCTCCTACAATGAGCAGTTCTTC.

The chain combines TRBV19 with TRBJ2-6, with 7 bases fitting TRBD2. The CDR3 has 18 residues. Trimming removed 3 bases from V and 0 bases from J; junction bases left unmatched: 8. Germline assignment: CDR1 LNHDA and CDR2 SQIVND (reference sequence). The CDR3 protein is CASSIRAGVSSGANVLTF. The CDR3 region has the DNA TGTGCCAGTAGTATTCGGGCGGGGGTGAGCTCTGGGGCCAACGTCCTGACTTTC.

V and J are TRBV5-1 and TRBJ2-7; possibly TRBD1 for D (6 bases). The CDR3 is made up of 12 amino acids. V lost 4 bases to trimming and J lost 5 bases, with 10 bases between them. Germline V CDR1 and CDR2: SGHRS, YFSETQ. CDR3 bases: TGCGCCAGCAGCCTCCAGGGGAACGAGCAGTACTTC. It yields the protein CASSLQGNEQYF.

This chain links TRBV19 with TRBJ1-5; no definite D call. Trimming removed 0 bases from V and 4 bases from J, with 7 bases in between. Germline CDR1 reads LNHDA; CDR2 reads SQIVND (reference sequence). The CDR3 is 14 amino acids. CDR3 bases: TGTGCCAGTAGTATAGATAACAGTAATCAGCCCCAGCATTTT. Protein sequence: CASSIDNSNQPQHF.

A single count supports this clone. The rearrangement joins TRBV7-9 to TRBJ1-2; D may be TRBD1 (5 bases). The V end was cut by 5 bases, the J end by 7 bases, with 20 bases between. This CDR3 is 15 amino acids long. The V gene's germline CDR1 is SEHNR and CDR2 FQNEAQ (reference sequence). The CDR3 spells CASSPGVLGQVGYTF. The CDR3 nucleotides are TGTGCCAGCAGCCCCGGCGTGCTGGGGCAAGTTGGCTACACCTTC.

The chain uses TRBV4-1 and TRBJ2-3, with TRBD2 matching over 9 bases. Germline V gene sequence: CDR1 MGHRA, CDR2 YSYEKL. The CDR3 loop spans 17 amino acids. After removal of 0 bases from V and 4 bases from J, the junction contained 8 bases not matched to a gene. The CDR3 DNA reads TGCGCCAGCAGCCAAGATAGTAATAGCGGGGGTGCAGATACGCAGTATTTT. This codes for CASSQDSNSGGADTQYF.

The chain links TRBV28 to TRBJ2-7, with D maybe TRBD1 (5 bases). V was cut by 6 bases and J by 6 bases, with 12 bases left in between. This CDR3 spans 12 amino acids. From germline, CDR1 is MDHEN and CDR2 SYDVKM. The chain's CDR3 is CASRLDTREQYF. CDR3 nucleotide sequence: TGTGCCAGCAGATTGGACACGCGCGAGCAGTACTTC.

This rearrangement joins TRBV7-2 to TRBJ1-1; TRBD1 might be the D (5 bases). This CDR3 has 15 residues. The V gene's germline CDR1 is SGHTA and CDR2 FQGNSA. The germline V and J ends were trimmed by 1 base and 1 base, with 10 bases remaining between them. The CDR3 region is CASSLGGFGNTEAFF. CDR3 sequence (DNA): TGTGCCAGCAGCTTAGGGGGCTTCGGGAACACTGAAGCTTTCTTT. The full variable domain, its missing parts supplied by reference TRBV7-2 and TRBJ1-1, is GAGVSQSPSNKVTEKGKDVELRCDPISGHTALYWYRQSLGQGLEFLIYFQGNSAPDKSGLPSDRFSAERTGGSVSTLTIQRTQQEDSAVYLCASSLGGFGNTEAFFGQGTRLTVV.

This sequence joins TRBV11-2 and TRBJ1-3; tentative D call: TRBD1 (5 bases). The CDR3 sequence is 14 residues long. Germline values: CDR1 SGHAT, CDR2 FQNNGV. V lost 9 bases, J lost 2 bases, and 14 bases lay in between. The CDR3 region has the DNA TGTGCCAGTACCGGCTGGGGCACTGGAAACACCATATATTTT. The encoded protein is CASTGWGTGNTIYF. The entire variable domain, with the rest obtained from reference TRBV11-2 and TRBJ1-3, is as follows: EAGVAQSPRYKIIEKRQSVAFWCNPISGHATLYWYQQILGQGPKLLIQFQNNGVVDDSQLPKDRFSAERLKGVDSTLKIQPAKLEDSAVYLCASTGWGTGNTIYFGEGSWLTVV.

This clone was recorded only once. Sequence at one end of the junction differs from germline and may be a read error. The chain combines TRBV2 with TRBJ2-1; TRBD2 matches at 12 bases. From germline, CDR1 is SNHLY and CDR2 FYNNEI. The CDR3 runs to 18 residues. CDR3 loop: CAGSERLAGGPVVYEQFF. The DNA for the CDR3 is TGTGCCGGCAGTGAACGGCTAGCGGGGGGGCCGGTAGTGTATGAGCAGTTCTTC. The full variable domain, completed using reference TRBV2 and TRBJ2-1, is EPEVTQTPSHQVTQMGQEVILRCVPISNHLYFYWYRQILGQKVEFLVSFYNNEISEKSEIFDDQFSVERPDGSNFTLKIRSTKLEDSAMYFCAGSERLAGGPVVYEQFFGPGTRLTVL.

Note on this clone: The same CDR3 is also encoded by other DNA sequences in this sample. The chain links TRBV27 to TRBJ2-7; D not certain. The CDR3 contains 11 residues. From germline, CDR1 is MNHEY and CDR2 SMNVEV (reference sequence). Trimming shortened V by 4 bases and J by 3 bases, and 4 bases separated the two germline ends. DNA of the CDR3: TGTGCCAGCAGTTCCCTCTACGAGCAGTACTTC. Translation: CASSSLYEQYF.

V usage is TRBV6-5 and J usage is TRBJ1-2; 8 positions agree with TRBD1. The CDR3 is made up of 15 amino acids. Per the germline V gene, CDR1 is MNHEY and CDR2 is SVGAGI. V lost 2 bases to trimming and J lost 10 bases; unmatched junction nucleotides: 12. This CDR3 reads CASSYRHRDRSSYTF. DNA for the CDR3: TGTGCCAGCAGTTACCGTCACCGGGACAGGTCTTCCTACACCTTC.

V is TRBV11-2 and J is TRBJ1-5, with unresolved D. Germline V lookup: CDR1 SGHAT, CDR2 FQNNGV. The CDR3 has 14 amino acids. V lost 5 bases to trimming and J lost 7 bases, with 15 bases between them. CDR3 loop: CASSPSGIGQPQHF. The CDR3 DNA reads TGTGCCAGCAGCCCAAGCGGAATCGGGCAGCCCCAGCATTTT.

This clone was seen a single time. This rearrangement joins TRBV13 to TRBJ1-2; D gene uncertain. The CDR3 runs to 14 residues. The germline V gene encodes CDR1 PRHDT and CDR2 FYEKMQ (reference sequence). The V and J ends lost 2 bases and 3 bases respectively, with 10 bases between them. CDR3 region: CASSLSGDYYGYTF. DNA of the CDR3: TGTGCCAGCAGCTTATCCGGCGACTACTATGGCTACACCTTC.

As regards this clone: Different DNA sequences within this sample yield the same CDR3. This chain links TRBV11-2 with TRBJ2-7; TRBD1 agrees at 7 bases. The CDR3 is 15 residues long. Unmatched junction bases numbered 5, after V lost 0 bases and J lost 3 bases. From germline, CDR1 is SGHAT and CDR2 FQNNGV. CDR3 residues: CASSLDRGPIYEQYF. The DNA of the CDR3 is TGTGCCAGCAGCTTAGATAGGGGGCCCATCTACGAGCAGTACTTC.

The chain joins TRBV19 to TRBJ1-1; TRBD1 matches at 9 bases. With V trimmed by 7 bases and J by 6 bases, 9 bases remained unmatched. The germline V gene encodes CDR1 LNHDA and CDR2 SQIVND (reference sequence). The CDR3 runs 14 residues. This chain's CDR3 is CASKEQGALPEAFF. The DNA for the CDR3 is TGTGCCAGTAAAGAACAGGGGGCGTTACCTGAAGCTTTCTTT.

This clone appeared a few times. The J gene is TRBJ1-1, the V gene TRBV7-3, with TRBD1 matching 9 bases. Germline CDR1 SGHTA, CDR2 FQGTGA. J gave up 1 base and V 4 bases, and 1 base lay outside the gene matches. This CDR3 contains 14 residues. CDR3 nucleotide sequence: TGTGCCAGCAGCTCACAGGGGGCGAACACTGAAGCTTTCTTT. It is translated as CASSSQGANTEAFF.

The chain couples TRBV7-9 to TRBJ1-2; no reliable D call. The CDR3 loop spans 11 amino acids. V lost 1 base, J lost 8 bases, and 5 bases lay in between. Germline V lookup: CDR1 SEHNR, CDR2 FQNEAQ (reference sequence). CDR3 bases: TGTGCCAGCAGCTTAGTCCCGGGCTACACCTTC. It translates to CASSLVPGYTF.

This clone was recorded only once. The rearrangement joins TRBV5-8 to TRBJ1-2; 7 positions match TRBD1. The CDR3 sequence is 15 residues long. The trim removed 4 bases at V and 11 bases at J, leaving 17 bases unmatched. Germline V gene data show CDR1 as SGHTS and CDR2 as YDEGEE. The CDR3 is CASSPNTPGTARYTF. The CDR3 DNA follows: TGTGCCAGCAGCCCCAACACCCCCGGGACAGCTCGTTACACCTTC.

The V call is TRBV2, the J call TRBJ2-2, with TRBD1 identical over 10 bases. Per germline, CDR1 SNHLY and CDR2 FYNNEI. J gave up 0 bases and V 8 bases, and 0 bases lay outside the gene matches. The CDR3 extends over 14 amino acids. The CDR3 region has the DNA TGTGCCAGCGGGACAGGGGCGAACACCGGGGAGCTGTTTTTT. This sequence encodes CASGTGANTGELFF.

The V call is TRBV9, the J call TRBJ2-1; weak D call: TRBD2 (6 bases). Trimming took 0 bases from V and 0 from J, leaving 16 bases between them. This CDR3 is built from 18 residues. Germline assignment: CDR1 SGDLS and CDR2 YYNGEE. Here the CDR3 reads CASSVAATGDPSYNEQFF. CDR3 sequence (DNA): TGTGCCAGCAGCGTAGCTGCTACGGGGGACCCCTCCTACAATGAGCAGTTCTTC.

J is TRBJ1-1 and V is TRBV29-1, with 8 bases lining up with TRBD1. Germline CDR1 and CDR2: SQVTM and ANQGSEA. The CDR3 consists of 11 residues. V was pared by 7 bases and J by 5 bases, with 3 bases of the junction left unmatched. CDR3 protein: CSADRVTEAFF. CDR3 nucleotides: TGCAGCGCGGACAGGGTTACTGAAGCTTTCTTT. Looking up the rest from reference TRBV29-1 and TRBJ1-1 gives the full variable domain: SAVISQKPSRDICQRGTSLTIQCQVDSQVTMMFWYRQQPGQSLTLIATANQGSEATYESGFVIDKFPISRPNLTFSTLTVSNMSPEDSSIYLCSADRVTEAFFGQGTRLTVV.